Listed below are T cell receptor beta chains from one sample, sequenced in a study of cytomegalovirus exposure and HLA in healthy donors. Measured with immunoSEQ multiplex PCR; TCRdb has only the in-frame clones, and not every one. The profile shows around 130,000 clones, around 85% of them singletons. The material sequenced was PBMCs. The source of these receptors is a woman in her 30s in good health and CMV-seropositive. CDR3s include the opening cysteine and the closing phenylalanine or tryptophan. A D gene is named only where the DNA matches it firmly. Rows may omit the clone size; those that give it use once, few, many or a size class.

J gene,clone size,D gene,V gene,CDR3 protein,CDR3 DNA
TRBJ1-1,few,-,TRBV28,CGTAGGGTEAFF,TGTGGGACGGCGGGAGGGGGCACTGAAGCTTTCTTT
TRBJ1-5,-,-,TRBV7-9,CASSLARDQPQHF,TGTGCCAGCAGCTTAGCGAGGGATCAGCCCCAGCATTTT
TRBJ1-2,-,-,TRBV5-1,CASSLQGYGYTF,TGCGCCAGCAGCCTACAGGGATATGGCTACACCTTC
TRBJ2-3,-,-,TRBV4-2,CASSQFSSDTQYF,TGTGCCAGCAGCCAATTCTCCTCAGATACGCAGTATTTT
TRBJ1-5,-,-,TRBV5-1,CASSLSGANQPQHF,TGCGCCAGCAGCTTGTCAGGGGCCAATCAGCCCCAGCATTTT
TRBJ1-1,-,-,TRBV5-1,CASSLAVGNTEAFF,TGCGCCAGCAGCTTGGCGGTTGGGAACACTGAAGCTTTCTTT
TRBJ2-5,once,TRBD2,TRBV7-3,CASSRGGGGETQYF,TGTGCCAGCAGCCGGGGTGGGGGGGGAGAGACCCAGTACTTC
TRBJ1-2,-,TRBD1,TRBV4-2,CASSPWTGEGYGYTF,TGTGCCAGCAGCCCCTGGACAGGGGAGGGCTATGGCTACACCTTC
TRBJ2-7,-,-,TRBV13,CASSYRDTGGYEQYF,TGTGCCAGCAGCTACCGGGACACCGGCGGCTACGAGCAGTACTTC
TRBJ2-2,once,-,TRBV15,CATSREPKNTGELFF,TGTGCCACCAGCAGAGAACCTAAGAACACCGGGGAGCTGTTTTTT
TRBJ2-1,-,-,TRBV7-3,CASSPSGSGVYNEQFF,TGTGCCAGCAGCCCAAGCGGATCAGGGGTTTACAATGAGCAGTTCTTC
TRBJ2-1,-,TRBD1,TRBV27,CASSLSSGGLYNEQFF,TGTGCCAGCAGTTTATCTTCAGGGGGCCTTTACAATGAGCAGTTCTTC
TRBJ1-5,-,TRBD1,TRBV5-6,CASSHGTGEGQPQHF,TGTGCCAGCAGCCACGGGACAGGGGAGGGTCAGCCCCAGCATTTT
TRBJ2-7,-,TRBD1,TRBV6-1,CASRLTGGYEQYF,TGTGCCAGCAGGCTGACAGGGGGCTACGAGCAGTACTTC